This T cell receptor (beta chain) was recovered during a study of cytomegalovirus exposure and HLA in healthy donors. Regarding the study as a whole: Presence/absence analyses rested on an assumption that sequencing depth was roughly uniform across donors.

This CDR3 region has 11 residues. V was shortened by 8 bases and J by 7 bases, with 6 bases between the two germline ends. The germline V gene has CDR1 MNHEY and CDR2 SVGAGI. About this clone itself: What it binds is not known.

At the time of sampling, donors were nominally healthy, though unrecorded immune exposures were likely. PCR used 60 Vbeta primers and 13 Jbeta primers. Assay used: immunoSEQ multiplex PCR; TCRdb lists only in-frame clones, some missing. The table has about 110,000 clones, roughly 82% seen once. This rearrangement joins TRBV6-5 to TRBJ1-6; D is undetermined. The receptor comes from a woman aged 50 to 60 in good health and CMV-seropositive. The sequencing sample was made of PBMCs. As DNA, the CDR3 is TGTGCCAGCGGGCCGAATTCACCCCTCCACTTT. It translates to CASGPNSPLHF.